This T cell receptor beta chain was obtained from a study of kidney transplant recipient with SARS-CoV-2 infection. The CDR3 extends over 16 amino acids. Trimming removed 10 bases at V and 4 bases at J, with 26 bases between. Germline CDR1 SGHRS, CDR2 YFSETQ. One entry per CDR3 protein, called by TCRdb with MiXCR from the reads. In the table there are 200,000 to 300,000 distinct CDR3 sequences, 29% of which are singletons. With respect to this clonotype: A much more abundant neighbour one base away suggests this may be a read error.

This material consisted of a blood sample, taken at baseline and between days 110 and 120 from a kidney transplant recipient. The receptor's source is a male patient in his 30s who had COVID-19 and was a kidney transplant recipient. Some T cells here may be from the graft donor. This sequence joins TRBV5-1 and TRBJ1-2; no firm D call. The CDR3 sequence: CAGCVRSVRKTYGYTF. The DNA for the CDR3 is TGCGCCGGCTGCGTACGATCGGTTCGAAAGACCTATGGCTACACCTTC.